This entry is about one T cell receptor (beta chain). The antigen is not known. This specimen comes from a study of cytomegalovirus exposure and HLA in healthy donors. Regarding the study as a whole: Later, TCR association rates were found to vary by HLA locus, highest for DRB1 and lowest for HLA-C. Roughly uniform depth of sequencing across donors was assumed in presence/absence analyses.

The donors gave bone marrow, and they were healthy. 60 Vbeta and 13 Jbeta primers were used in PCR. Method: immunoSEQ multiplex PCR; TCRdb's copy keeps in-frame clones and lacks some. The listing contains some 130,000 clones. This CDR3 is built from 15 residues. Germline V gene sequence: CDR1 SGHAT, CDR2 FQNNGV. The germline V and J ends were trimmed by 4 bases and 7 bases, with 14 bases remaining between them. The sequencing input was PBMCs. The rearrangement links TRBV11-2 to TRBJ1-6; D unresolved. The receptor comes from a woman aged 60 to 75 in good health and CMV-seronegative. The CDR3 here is CASSWEGGDNSPLHF. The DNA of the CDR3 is TGTGCCAGCAGCTGGGAGGGAGGCGACAATTCACCCCTCCACTTT.